This entry is about one T cell receptor beta chain. Described time point: persistent/refractory GD, antithyroid drugs over 5 years with positive TRAb. After RNA was extracted from PBMCs, the TCR library was made from it. Graves' disease diagnosis followed American Thyroid Association guidelines. This sample is part of a study of regulatory T cells in long-lasting Graves disease. Germline CDR1 and CDR2: LNHDA and SQIVND (reference sequence). CDR3 length equals 15 residues. V was clipped by 5 bases and J by 4 bases, with 16 bases between them. Libraries of TCR beta came from iRepertoire HTBI primers plus Arm-PCR of CDR3 regions. TCRdb fed the multiplex PCR reads into MiXCR, producing one record per CDR3 protein. The sample yields about 430,000 distinct CDR3 sequences, around 20% seen once.

The J gene is TRBJ2-3, the V gene TRBV19; D not resolved. Here the sequenced sample was peripheral blood mononuclear cells (PBMCs), taken when the disease was refractory, from a patient treated with antithyroid drugs. This receptor was obtained from a female donor with Graves disease. The CDR3 DNA follows: TGTGCCAGTAGTGGGGAAGGATCATCCCCAGATACGCAGTATTTT. It encodes CASSGEGSSPDTQYF.